This TCR beta chain came from a study of shared clonotypes between healthy human individuals. Looked up from germline, CDR1 is MGHDK and CDR2 is SYGVNS. The CDR3 is 12 amino acids. Deletions cut 6 bases from V and 5 bases from J, with 10 bases between. TCRdb keeps only in-frame clones here, not all; method: immunoSEQ multiplex PCR. The sample holds 2.3 million or so clones; approximately 93% are singletons and the top ten take approximately 0.4%. This chain joins TRBV25-1 and TRBJ1-2; possibly TRBD1 for D (6 bases). This TCR was recovered from a man aged 18-30 years in good health. Some clones in this sample may be carry-over from other donors' samples. The sequencing input was naive CD4+ T cells from PBMCs. The subset is: CD45RA+ positively selected. CDR3 sequence: CASRGQGYGYTF. Written as DNA, the CDR3 is TGTGCCAGCAGAGGGCAGGGGTATGGCTACACCTTC.